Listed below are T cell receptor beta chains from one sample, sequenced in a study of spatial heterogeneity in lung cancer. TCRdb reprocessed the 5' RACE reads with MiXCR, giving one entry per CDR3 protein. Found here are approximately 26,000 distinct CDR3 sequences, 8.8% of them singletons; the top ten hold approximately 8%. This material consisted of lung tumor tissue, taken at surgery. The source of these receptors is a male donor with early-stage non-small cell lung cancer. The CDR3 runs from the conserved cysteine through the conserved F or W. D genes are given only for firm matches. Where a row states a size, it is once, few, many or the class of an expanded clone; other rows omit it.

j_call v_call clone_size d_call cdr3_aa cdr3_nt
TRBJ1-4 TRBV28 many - CASSPESFNEKLFF TGTGCCAGCAGCCCTGAGTCCTTTAATGAAAAACTGTTTTTT
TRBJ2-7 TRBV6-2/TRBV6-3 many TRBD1 CATRTGGYEQYF TGTGCCACCCGGACAGGGGGCTACGAGCAGTACTTC
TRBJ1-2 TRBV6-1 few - CAAFPGFYGYTF TGTGCCGCTTTTCCGGGGTTCTATGGCTACACCTTC
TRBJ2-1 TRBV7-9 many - CASSLASRQSTF TGTGCCAGCAGCTTAGCTTCGAGACAGTCGACCTTC
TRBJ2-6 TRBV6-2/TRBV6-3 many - CASGLSGANVLTF TGTGCCTCCGGGCTGTCGGGGGCCAACGTCCTGACTTTC
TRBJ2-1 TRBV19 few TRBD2 CASSTFRTSGQNNEQFF TGTGCCAGTAGTACGTTCCGGACTAGCGGGCAGAACAATGAGCAGTTCTTC
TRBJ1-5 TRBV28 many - CASSSWTSEYQPQHF TGTGCCAGCAGCTCGTGGACTTCCGAGTATCAGCCCCAGCATTTT
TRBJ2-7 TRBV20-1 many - CSARVGGSGEQYF TGCAGTGCTAGAGTCGGGGGATCGGGGGAGCAGTACTTC
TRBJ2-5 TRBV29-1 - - CSVAGGKETQYF TGCAGCGTTGCAGGTGGTAAAGAGACCCAGTACTTC
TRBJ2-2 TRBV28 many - CASSPRQNTGELFF TGTGCCAGCAGTCCCAGACAGAACACCGGGGAGCTGTTTTTT
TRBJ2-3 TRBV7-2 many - CASSLSGPKDTQYF TGTGCCAGCAGCTTGTCGGGGCCTAAAGATACGCAGTATTTT
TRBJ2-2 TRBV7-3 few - CASSLAAGTGELFF TGTGCCAGCAGTCTAGCAGCAGGGACCGGGGAGCTGTTTTTT
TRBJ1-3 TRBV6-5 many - CASMSPGNTIYF TGTGCCAGCATGTCCCCTGGAAACACCATATATTTT
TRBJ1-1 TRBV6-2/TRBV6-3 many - CASRWKGSTEAFF TGTGCCAGCAGATGGAAAGGTAGCACTGAAGCTTTCTTT
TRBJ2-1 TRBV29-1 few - CSVASSHNEQFF TGCAGCGTTGCTAGCAGCCACAATGAGCAGTTCTTC
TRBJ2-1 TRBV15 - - CATSRDTGSSYNEQFF TGTGCCACCAGCAGAGATACGGGGAGCTCCTACAATGAGCAGTTCTTC
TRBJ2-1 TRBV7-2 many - CASSYSIGENYNEQFF TGTGCCAGCAGCTATTCGATCGGGGAGAACTACAATGAGCAGTTCTTC
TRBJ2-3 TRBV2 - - CASVRPGSSTDTQYF TGTGCCAGCGTACGTCCGGGTTCGAGCACAGATACGCAGTATTTT
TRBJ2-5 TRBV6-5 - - CASRSGETQYF TGTGCCAGCAGGAGTGGAGAGACCCAGTACTTC
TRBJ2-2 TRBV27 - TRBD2 CASSLVTSGAAGELFF TGTGCCAGCAGTTTGGTCACTAGCGGGGCCGCCGGGGAGCTGTTTTTT
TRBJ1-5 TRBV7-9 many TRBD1 CASSPGQGGYQPQHF TGTGCCAGCAGCCCGGGACAGGGAGGTTATCAGCCCCAGCATTTT
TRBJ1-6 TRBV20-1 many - CSAFSAQSSYNSPLHF TGCAGTGCTTTCTCCGCACAGAGCTCCTATAATTCACCCCTCCACTTT
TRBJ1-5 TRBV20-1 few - CSARGPPRGSLRPQHF TGCAGTGCTAGAGGGCCGCCTAGGGGTTCCCTTAGGCCCCAGCATTTT
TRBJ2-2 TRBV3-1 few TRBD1 CASSFQDRVAGELFF TGTGCCAGCAGCTTTCAAGACAGGGTGGCCGGGGAGCTGTTTTTT
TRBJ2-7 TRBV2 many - CASQREGLSYEQYF TGTGCCAGCCAAAGGGAAGGACTCTCCTACGAGCAGTACTTC
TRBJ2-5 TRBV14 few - CASSQEGSGIGQETQYF TGTGCCAGCAGCCAAGAAGGGTCCGGCATCGGTCAAGAGACCCAGTACTTC
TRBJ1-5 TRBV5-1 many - CASSLEGEPQHF TGCGCCAGCAGCTTGGAGGGGGAGCCCCAGCATTTT
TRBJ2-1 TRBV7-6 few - CASSKQGGRSGEQFF TGTGCCAGCAGCAAACAGGGCGGGAGATCGGGTGAGCAGTTCTTC
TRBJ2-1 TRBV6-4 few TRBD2 CASSEIGTAGAPEEQFF TGTGCCAGCAGTGAAATTGGGACGGCGGGAGCCCCGGAAGAGCAGTTCTTC
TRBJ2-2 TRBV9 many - CASSEGMPGELFF TGTGCCAGCAGCGAGGGGATGCCCGGGGAGCTGTTTTTT
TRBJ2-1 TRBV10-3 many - CAISESNEQFF TGTGCCATCAGTGAGAGCAATGAGCAGTTCTTC
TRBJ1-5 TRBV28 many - CASSASGLSFGPQHF TGTGCCAGCAGTGCCTCGGGACTCAGTTTCGGGCCCCAGCATTTT
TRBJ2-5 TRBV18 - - CASSPSQETQYF TGTGCCAGCTCCCCCAGCCAAGAGACCCAGTACTTC
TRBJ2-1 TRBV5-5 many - CASSRTQGYNEQFF TGTGCCAGCAGCCGGACCCAAGGGTACAATGAGCAGTTCTTC
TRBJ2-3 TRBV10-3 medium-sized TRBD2 CAISDPEREASTDTQYF TGTGCCATCAGTGACCCCGAGCGGGAAGCTAGCACAGATACGCAGTATTTT
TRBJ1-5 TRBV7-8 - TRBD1 CASRHDRDRNQPQHF TGTGCCAGCAGACACGACAGGGATCGAAATCAGCCCCAGCATTTT
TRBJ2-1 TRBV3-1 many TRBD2 CASKGEGGTSGKNEQFF TGTGCCAGCAAGGGGGAAGGGGGGACTAGCGGGAAGAATGAGCAGTTCTTC
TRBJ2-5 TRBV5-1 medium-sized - CASSAGQQQETQYF TGCGCCAGCAGCGCGGGACAGCAACAAGAGACCCAGTACTTC
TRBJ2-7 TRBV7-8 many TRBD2 CASSLSVSGVTQYF TGTGCCAGCAGCTTATCGGTTAGCGGGGTGACACAGTACTTC
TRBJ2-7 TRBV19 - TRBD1 CASSRTGSTYEQYF TGTGCCAGTAGTAGGACAGGTTCCACCTACGAGCAGTACTTC
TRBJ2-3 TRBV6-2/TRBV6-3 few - CASSPGTPTQYF TGTGCCAGCAGCCCAGGGACTCCCACGCAGTATTTT
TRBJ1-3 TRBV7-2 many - CASSLSSRGGNTIYF TGTGCCAGCAGCTTAAGCTCACGTGGGGGAAACACCATATATTTT
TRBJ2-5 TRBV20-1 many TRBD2 CSASNPAGVRETQYF TGCAGTGCTAGTAATCCAGCGGGAGTTCGGGAGACCCAGTACTTC
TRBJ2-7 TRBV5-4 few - CASSSGARAGLTYEQYF TGTGCCAGCAGCTCAGGGGCACGAGCGGGGCTAACTTACGAGCAGTACTTC
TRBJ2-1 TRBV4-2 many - CASSQADAYNEQFF TGTGCCAGCAGCCAAGCGGACGCCTACAATGAGCAGTTCTTC
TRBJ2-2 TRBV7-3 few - CASSSTNTGELFF TGTGCCAGCAGCTCTACTAACACCGGGGAGCTGTTTTTT
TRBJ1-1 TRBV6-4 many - CASSERTKPPNTEAFF TGTGCCAGCAGTGAACGGACTAAACCACCGAACACTGAAGCTTTCTTT
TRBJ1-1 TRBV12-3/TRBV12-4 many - CASSFYTEAFF TGTGCCAGCAGTTTTTACACTGAAGCTTTCTTT
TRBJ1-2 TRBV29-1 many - CSVYHSDQRGYTF TGCAGCGTTTACCATTCCGACCAACGCGGCTACACCTTC
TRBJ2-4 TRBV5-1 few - CASSLYLATGTTDIQYF TGCGCCAGCAGCTTGTATCTTGCGACCGGGACCACAGACATTCAGTACTTC
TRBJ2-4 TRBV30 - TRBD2 CAWRGEVAGAWDIQYF TGTGCCTGGAGGGGAGAAGTAGCGGGGGCGTGGGACATTCAGTACTTC
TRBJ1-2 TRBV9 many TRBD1 CASSGDRGLGYTF TGTGCCAGCAGCGGGGACAGGGGATTAGGCTACACCTTC
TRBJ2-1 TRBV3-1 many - CASSPRNTGYEQFF TGTGCCAGCAGCCCCCGAAACACCGGGTATGAGCAGTTCTTC
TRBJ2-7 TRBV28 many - CASSFLAESYEQYF TGTGCCAGCAGTTTCCTAGCTGAATCCTACGAGCAGTACTTC
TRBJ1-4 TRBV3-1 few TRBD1 CASSRRTGGGEKLFF TGTGCCAGCAGCCGCCGGACAGGGGGAGGTGAAAAACTGTTTTTT
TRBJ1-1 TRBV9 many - CASSAIGSLVAFF TGTGCCAGCAGCGCCATCGGGAGTTTGGTCGCTTTCTTT